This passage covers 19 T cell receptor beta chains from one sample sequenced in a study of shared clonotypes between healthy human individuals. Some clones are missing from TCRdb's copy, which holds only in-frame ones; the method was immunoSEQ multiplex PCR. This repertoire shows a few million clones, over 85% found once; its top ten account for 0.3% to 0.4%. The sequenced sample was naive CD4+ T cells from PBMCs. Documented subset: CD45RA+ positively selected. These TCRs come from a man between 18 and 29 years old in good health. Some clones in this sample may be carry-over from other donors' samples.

CDR3 amino acids: CASSLRERRYNEQFF. The CDR3 nucleotides are TGTGCCAGCAGCTTACGGGAGAGAAGGTACAATGAGCAGTTCTTC. The gene calls are TRBV11-1 and TRBJ2-1, with D tentatively TRBD2 (6 bases). CDR1 SGHAT and CDR2 FQDESV come from the germline V gene (reference sequence). This CDR3 has 15 amino acids. V was trimmed by 2 bases and J by 4 bases, leaving 12 bases between them.

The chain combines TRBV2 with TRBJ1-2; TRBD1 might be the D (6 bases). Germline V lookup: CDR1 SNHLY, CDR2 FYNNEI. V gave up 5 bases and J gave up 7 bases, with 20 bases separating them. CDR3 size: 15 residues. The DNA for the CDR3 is TGTGCCAGCAGTCCAAGACAGGCCGCCATGAGTGGCTACACCTTC. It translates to CASSPRQAAMSGYTF.

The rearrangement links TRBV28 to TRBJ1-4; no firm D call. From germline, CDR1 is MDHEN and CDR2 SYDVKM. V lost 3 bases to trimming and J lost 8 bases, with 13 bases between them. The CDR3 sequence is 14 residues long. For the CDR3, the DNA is TGTGCCAGCAGTTTGTTCGGTATAGGAGAAAAACTGTTTTTT. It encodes CASSLFGIGEKLFF.

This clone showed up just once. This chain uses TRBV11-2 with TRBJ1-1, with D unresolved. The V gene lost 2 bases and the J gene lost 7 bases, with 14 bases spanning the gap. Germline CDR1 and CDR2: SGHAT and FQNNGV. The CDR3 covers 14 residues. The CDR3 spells CASSLSFVGSEAFF. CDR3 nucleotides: TGTGCCAGCAGCTTATCGTTTGTTGGCAGTGAAGCTTTCTTT.

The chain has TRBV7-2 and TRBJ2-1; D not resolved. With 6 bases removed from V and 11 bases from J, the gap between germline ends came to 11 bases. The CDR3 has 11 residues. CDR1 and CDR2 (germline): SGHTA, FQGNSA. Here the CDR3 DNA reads TGTGCCAGCAGGCTCGAGCAAAAGCAGTTCTTC. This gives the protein CASRLEQKQFF. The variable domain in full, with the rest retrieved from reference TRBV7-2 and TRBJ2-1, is GAGVSQSPSNKVTEKGKDVELRCDPISGHTALYWYRQSLGQGLEFLIYFQGNSAPDKSGLPSDRFSAERTGGSVSTLTIQRTQQEDSAVYLCASRLEQKQFFGPGTRLTVL.

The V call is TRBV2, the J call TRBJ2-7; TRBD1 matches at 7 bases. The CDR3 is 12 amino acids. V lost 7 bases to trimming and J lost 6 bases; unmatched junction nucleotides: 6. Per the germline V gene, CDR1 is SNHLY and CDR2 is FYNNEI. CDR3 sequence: CASIRQGREQYF. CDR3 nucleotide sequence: TGTGCCAGCATCAGACAGGGACGCGAGCAGTACTTC.

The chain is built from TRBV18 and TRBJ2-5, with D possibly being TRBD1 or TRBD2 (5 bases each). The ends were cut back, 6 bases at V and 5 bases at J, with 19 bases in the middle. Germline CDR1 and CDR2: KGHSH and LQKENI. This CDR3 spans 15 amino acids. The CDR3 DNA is TGTGCCAGCTCCCCCCCCTCGACGGGGCGGGAGACCCAGTACTTC. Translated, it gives CASSPPSTGRETQYF.

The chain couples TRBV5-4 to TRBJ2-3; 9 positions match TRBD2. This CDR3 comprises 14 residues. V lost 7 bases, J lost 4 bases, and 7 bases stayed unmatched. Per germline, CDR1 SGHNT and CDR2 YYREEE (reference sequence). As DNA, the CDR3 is TGTGCCAGCGAGGAGGCTAGCGGGGCAGATACGCAGTATTTT. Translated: CASEEASGADTQYF.

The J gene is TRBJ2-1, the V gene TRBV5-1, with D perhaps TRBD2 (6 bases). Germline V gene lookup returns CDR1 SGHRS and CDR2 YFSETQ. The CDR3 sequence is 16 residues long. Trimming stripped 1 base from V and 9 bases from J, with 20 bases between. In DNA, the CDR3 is TGCGCCAGCAGCTTGTTTGGGACTCAATCCGGGAGTGAGCAGTTCTTC. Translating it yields CASSLFGTQSGSEQFF.

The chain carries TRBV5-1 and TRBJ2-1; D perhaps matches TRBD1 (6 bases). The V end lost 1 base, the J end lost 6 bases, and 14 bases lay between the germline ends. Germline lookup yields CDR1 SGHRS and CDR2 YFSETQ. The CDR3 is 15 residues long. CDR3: CASSLLGGIGNEQFF. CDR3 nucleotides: TGCGCCAGCAGCTTGCTAGGGGGAATAGGCAATGAGCAGTTCTTC.

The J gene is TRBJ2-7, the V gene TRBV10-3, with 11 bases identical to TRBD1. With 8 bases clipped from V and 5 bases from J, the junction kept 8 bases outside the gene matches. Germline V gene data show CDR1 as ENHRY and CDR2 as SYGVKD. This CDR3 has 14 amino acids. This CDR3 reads CAIGPGQGGNEQYF. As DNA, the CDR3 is TGTGCCATCGGCCCGGGACAGGGGGGCAACGAGCAGTACTTC.

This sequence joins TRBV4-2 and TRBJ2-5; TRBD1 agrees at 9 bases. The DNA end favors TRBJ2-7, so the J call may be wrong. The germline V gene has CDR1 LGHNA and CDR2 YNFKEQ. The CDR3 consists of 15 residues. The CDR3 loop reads CASSPQRDRDSEQYF. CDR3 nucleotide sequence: TGTGCCAGCAGCCCCCAACGGGACAGGGACTCCGAGCAGTACTTC.

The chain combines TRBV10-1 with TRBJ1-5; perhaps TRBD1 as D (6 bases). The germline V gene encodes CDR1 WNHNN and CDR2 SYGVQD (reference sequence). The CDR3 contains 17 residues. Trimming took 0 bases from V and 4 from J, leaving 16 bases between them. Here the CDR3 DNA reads TGCGCCAGCAGTGAGTCGGGCCCGGGGGGGCCGAATCAGCCCCAGCATTTT. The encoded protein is CASSESGPGGPNQPQHF.

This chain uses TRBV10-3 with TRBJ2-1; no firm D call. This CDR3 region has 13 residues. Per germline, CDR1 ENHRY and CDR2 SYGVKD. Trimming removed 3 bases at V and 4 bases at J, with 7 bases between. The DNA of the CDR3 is TGTGCCATCAGTGAAACGGTATACAATGAGCAGTTCTTC. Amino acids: CAISETVYNEQFF.

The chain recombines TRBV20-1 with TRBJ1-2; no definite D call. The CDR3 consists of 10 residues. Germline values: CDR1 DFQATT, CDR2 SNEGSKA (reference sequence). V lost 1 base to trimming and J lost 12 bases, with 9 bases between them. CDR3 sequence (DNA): TGCAGTGCTAGAGGACTCGGCGACACCTTC. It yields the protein CSARGLGDTF.

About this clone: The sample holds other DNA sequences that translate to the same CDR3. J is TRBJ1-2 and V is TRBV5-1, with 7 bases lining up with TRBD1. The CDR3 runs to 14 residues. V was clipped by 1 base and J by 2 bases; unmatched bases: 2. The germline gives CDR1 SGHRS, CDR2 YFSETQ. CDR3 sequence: CASSLLQGNYGYTF. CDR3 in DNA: TGCGCCAGCAGCTTGTTACAGGGGAACTATGGCTACACCTTC.

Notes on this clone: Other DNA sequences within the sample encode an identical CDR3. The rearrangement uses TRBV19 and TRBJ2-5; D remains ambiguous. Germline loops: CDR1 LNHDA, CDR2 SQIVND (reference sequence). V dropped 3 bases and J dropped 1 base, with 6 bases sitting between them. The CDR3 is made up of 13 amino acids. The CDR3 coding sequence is TGTGCCAGTAGTATGGTCAGCCAAGAGACCCAGTACTTC. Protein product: CASSMVSQETQYF.

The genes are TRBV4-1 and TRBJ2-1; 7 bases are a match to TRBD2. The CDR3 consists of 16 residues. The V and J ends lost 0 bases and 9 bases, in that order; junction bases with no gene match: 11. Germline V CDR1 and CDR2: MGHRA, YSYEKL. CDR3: CASSQDPGLPNGEQFF. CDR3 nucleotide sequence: TGCGCCAGCAGCCAAGATCCGGGACTACCGAACGGTGAGCAGTTCTTC.

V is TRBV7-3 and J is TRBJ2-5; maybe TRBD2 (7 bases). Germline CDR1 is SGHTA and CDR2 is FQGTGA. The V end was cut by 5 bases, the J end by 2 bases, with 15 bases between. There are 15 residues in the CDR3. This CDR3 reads CASSPVGGVQETQYF. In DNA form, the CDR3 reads TGTGCCAGCAGCCCCGTAGGGGGGGTACAAGAGACCCAGTACTTC.